This entry features one T cell receptor (beta chain) sequence. Between the trimmed V and J ends, which lost 4 bases and 5 bases, there was a span of 19 bases. CDR3 length equals 16 residues. In germline, CDR1 is SEHNR, CDR2 FQNEAQ (reference sequence). CD4+CD45RO+CD25- cells were isolated as memory CD4+ T cells. Using its own MiXCR run on the 5' RACE reads, TCRdb lists one record per CDR3 protein. The sample shows some 62,000 distinct CDR3 sequences, around a fifth of them seen only once. The V call is TRBV7-9, the J call TRBJ2-3; D is unresolved. Input material: memory CD4+ T cells sorted from a lymph node. Subset denoted: memory CD4+ T cells, CD4+CD45RO+CD25-. The clonotype originates from a female donor with breast cancer. The CDR3 sequence is CASSSIWTLERDTQYF. CDR3 nucleotides: TGTGCCAGCAGCTCGATATGGACCCTAGAACGAGATACGCAGTATTTT. The whole variable domain, remainder taken from reference TRBV7-9 and TRBJ2-3, is DTGVSQNPRHKITKRGQNVTFRCDPISEHNRLYWYRQTLGQGPEFLTYFQNEAQLEKSRLLSDRFSAERPKGSFSTLEIQRTEQGDSAMYLCASSSIWTLERDTQYFGPGTRLTVL.